The 11 T cell receptor beta chains presented below share a single source sample, sequenced in a study of shared clonotypes between healthy human individuals. Profiling relied on immunoSEQ multiplex PCR, and the TCRdb table lists in-frame clones only, not all of them. Counted here are more than 2,000,000 clones, just over 90% occurring once; the ten biggest clones make up 0.3% to 0.4%. Sequenced input: naive CD4+ T cells from PBMCs. Subset indicated: CD45RA+ positively selected. The receptor set was obtained from a man younger than 30 in good health. Some clones in this sample may be carry-over from other donors' samples.

The chain employs TRBV19 and TRBJ2-1, with D unresolved. The CDR3 is made up of 13 amino acids. The germline V gene has CDR1 LNHDA and CDR2 SQIVND (reference sequence). The V end lost 7 bases, the J end lost 4 bases, and 11 bases lay between the germline ends. The CDR3 sequence is CASNPGRYNEQFF. In DNA form, the CDR3 reads TGTGCCAGTAATCCAGGACGGTACAATGAGCAGTTCTTC.

J is TRBJ2-5 and V is TRBV7-8, with D possibly TRBD2 on 5 matching bases. The CDR3 totals 15 residues. With 0 bases removed from V and 2 bases from J, the gap between germline ends came to 10 bases. From germline, CDR1 is SGHVS and CDR2 FQNEAQ. The CDR3 DNA reads as TGTGCCAGCAGCTTAGCGAGTACGGGACAAGAGACCCAGTACTTC. It translates to CASSLASTGQETQYF.

In nucleotides, the CDR3 is TGTGCCAGCAGCTTAGAGCGTCCGGGGTTCTCTGGAAACACCATATATTTT. It encodes CASSLERPGFSGNTIYF. The chain carries TRBV7-8 and TRBJ1-3; no clear D gene. The CDR3 totals 17 residues. Germline CDR1 SGHVS, CDR2 FQNEAQ. Trimming pared 1 base from V and 0 bases from J, leaving 13 bases between.

V is TRBV19 and J is TRBJ2-3, with D unresolved. The CDR3 has 15 residues. Deletions cut 0 bases from V and 4 bases from J, with 11 bases between. Germline V gene sequence: CDR1 LNHDA, CDR2 SQIVND (reference sequence). CDR3 sequence (DNA): TGTGCCAGTAGTATAGATGAAAAGGTATCAGATACGCAGTATTTT. It encodes CASSIDEKVSDTQYF.

This chain links TRBV2 with TRBJ2-1; perhaps TRBD2 as D (6 bases). This CDR3 is built from 16 residues. Germline CDR1 is SNHLY and CDR2 is FYNNEI. The ends were cut back, 7 bases at V and 0 bases at J, with 16 bases in the middle. The CDR3: CASKWNGGSSYNEQFF. The CDR3 DNA reads as TGTGCCAGCAAGTGGAACGGGGGAAGCTCCTACAATGAGCAGTTCTTC.

This rearrangement joins TRBV7-2 to TRBJ2-1; 9 bases map to TRBD1. CDR3 length: 14 amino acids. From germline, CDR1 is SGHTA and CDR2 FQGNSA. J was trimmed by 9 bases and V by 1 base; bases with no gene match: 4. The CDR3 DNA reads as TGTGCCAGCAGCTTAGGAACAGGGGGCTCTGAGCAGTTCTTC. It is translated as CASSLGTGGSEQFF.

The chain carries TRBV5-1 and TRBJ2-3; no clear D. The CDR3 spans 16 residues. V dropped 4 bases and J dropped 1 base, with 16 bases sitting between them. Looked up from germline, CDR1 is SGHRS and CDR2 is YFSETQ. CDR3 coding DNA: TGCGCCAGCAGCCTGTCATCCGGGCCAGGCACAGATACGCAGTATTTT. Its translation is CASSLSSGPGTDTQYF.

The rearrangement joins TRBV5-1 to TRBJ1-2; 11 bases fit TRBD1. This CDR3 has 17 amino acids. V lost 4 bases to trimming and J lost 8 bases; unmatched junction nucleotides: 16. Germline lookup yields CDR1 SGHRS and CDR2 YFSETQ. The CDR3 protein is CASSLTGQGANSAGYTF. CDR3 nucleotides: TGCGCCAGCAGCCTGACAGGACAGGGGGCGAATTCGGCGGGCTACACCTTC. The entire variable domain, with the rest obtained from reference TRBV5-1 and TRBJ1-2, is as follows: KAGVTQTPRYLIKTRGQQVTLSCSPISGHRSVSWYQQTPGQGLQFLFEYFSETQRNKGNFPGRFSGRQFSNSRSEMNVSTLELGDSALYLCASSLTGQGANSAGYTFGSGTRLTVV.

CDR3 DNA: TGTGCCAGCAGTACCAGACAGGCCACCGGGGAGCTGTTTTTT. It codes for CASSTRQATGELFF. The chain couples TRBV6-6 to TRBJ2-2, with D tentatively TRBD1 (6 bases). The germline V gene has CDR1 MNHNY and CDR2 SVGAGI (reference sequence). V dropped 5 bases and J dropped 4 bases, with 11 bases sitting between them. The CDR3 totals 14 residues.

This chain joins TRBV5-6 and TRBJ1-5; 7 bases agree with TRBD1. The CDR3 consists of 16 residues. Trimming removed 2 bases from V and 1 base from J; junction bases left unmatched: 6. CDR1 is SGHDT and CDR2 is YYEEEE in the germline V gene. CDR3 coding DNA: TGTGCCAGCAGCTTTCAAGACAGGGAGAGCAATCAGCCCCAGCATTTT. Translation: CASSFQDRESNQPQHF.

J is TRBJ1-2 and V is TRBV30; tentatively, D is TRBD1 (5 bases). The CDR3 runs to 12 residues. Trimming removed 5 bases from V and 3 bases from J, with 10 bases in between. Germline CDR1 GTSNPN, CDR2 SVGIG (reference sequence). The CDR3 spells CAWGRDHYGYTF. DNA of the CDR3: TGTGCCTGGGGCAGGGATCACTATGGCTACACCTTC.